The 20 T cell receptor beta chains reported below all come from one sample, sequenced in a study of T cells in tuberculosis. Clones were read by immunoSEQ multiplex PCR, and TCRdb kept only the in-frame ones, dropping some. The sample holds 25,000 to 35,000 clones, roughly 88% seen once. Described time point: new active TB diagnosis, blood taken before or within 7 days of starting treatment. The sequenced sample was PBMCs, obtained at tuberculosis diagnosis. Receptors were obtained from an adult with tuberculosis.

The V call is TRBV10-3, the J call TRBJ1-5; 8 bases agree with TRBD1. V lost 4 bases to trimming and J lost 6 bases; unmatched junction nucleotides: 2. CDR3 length: 13 amino acids. Per germline, CDR1 ENHRY and CDR2 SYGVKD. In DNA form, the CDR3 reads TGTGCCATCAGTGGAACAGGGGGTCAGCCCCAGCATTTT. Amino acids: CAISGTGGQPQHF.

The chain recombines TRBV9 with TRBJ2-2; TRBD1 aligns across 9 bases. The V gene's germline CDR1 is SGDLS and CDR2 YYNGEE. The J segment lost 4 bases and the V segment lost 2 bases, leaving 3 bases of the junction unmatched. The CDR3 length is 15 residues. CDR3 sequence: CASSVGQGSTGELFF. The CDR3 DNA follows: TGTGCCAGCAGCGTGGGACAGGGATCCACCGGGGAGCTGTTTTTT.

This clone was counted only a few times. V is TRBV19 and J is TRBJ2-5; TRBD2 aligns across 13 bases. The J segment lost 4 bases and the V segment lost 10 bases, leaving 9 bases of the junction unmatched. The germline CDR1 and CDR2 sequences are LNHDA and SQIVND (reference sequence). The CDR3 spans 15 residues. CDR3 loop: CATTTSGGGSETQYF. CDR3 DNA sequence: TGTGCCACCACTACTAGCGGGGGGGGATCAGAGACCCAGTACTTC.

This clone was detected once. The chain joins TRBV18 to TRBJ2-2; 10 bases align to TRBD2. The CDR3 runs 15 residues. Losses at the gene ends were 4 bases for V and 9 bases for J; bases not matched to a gene: 8. The germline V gene encodes CDR1 KGHSH and CDR2 LQKENI. CDR3 loop: CASSRASGSGRELFF. As DNA, the CDR3 is TGTGCCAGCTCACGGGCTAGCGGGAGTGGAAGGGAGCTGTTTTTT.

V is TRBV30 and J is TRBJ1-6; weak D call: TRBD1 (5 bases). The germline V gene has CDR1 GTSNPN and CDR2 SVGIG (reference sequence). CDR3 length: 13 residues. V was shortened by 1 base and J by 11 bases, with 12 bases between the two germline ends. The DNA of the CDR3 is TGTGCCTGGAGTGGGCAGGGTCAGACACCCCTCCACTTT. This encodes CAWSGQGQTPLHF.

CDR3 sequence: CASSLHSGSASVETQYF. The CDR3 nucleotides are TGTGCCAGCAGCCTCCATAGCGGGTCAGCTAGCGTGGAGACCCAGTACTTC. The chain recombines TRBV9 with TRBJ2-5, with 7 bases aligning to TRBD2. The J segment lost 5 bases and the V segment lost 4 bases, leaving 17 bases of the junction unmatched. CDR1 is SGDLS, CDR2 YYNGEE, per germline. The CDR3 is 17 residues long.

The chain recombines TRBV18 with TRBJ1-2; 7 nucleotides match TRBD1. The CDR3 consists of 18 residues. CDR1 is KGHSH and CDR2 is LQKENI in the germline V gene. V lost 3 bases and J lost 2; bases outside the gene matches: 15. In DNA, the CDR3 is TGTGCCAGCTCACCGCTTGACAGGGTCACACAGGGGAACTATGGCTACACCTTC. This translates into CASSPLDRVTQGNYGYTF.

The chain couples TRBV15 to TRBJ2-7; 12 bases are shared with TRBD2. Germline assignment: CDR1 LNHNV and CDR2 YYDKDF (reference sequence). The CDR3 loop spans 18 amino acids. V lost 3 bases, J lost 2 bases, and 11 bases stayed unmatched. Here the CDR3 DNA reads TGTGCCACCAGCAGGGATCTCCCAACTAGCGGGGGGACCTACGAGCAGTACTTC. As protein: CATSRDLPTSGGTYEQYF.

This chain joins TRBV27 and TRBJ2-7; TRBD2 agrees at 10 bases. The CDR3 spans 16 residues. Germline V gene data show CDR1 as MNHEY and CDR2 as SMNVEV (reference sequence). After removal of 0 bases from V and 2 bases from J, the junction contained 4 bases not matched to a gene. CDR3 region: CASSLSGLAGAYEQYF. The CDR3 nucleotides are TGTGCCAGCAGTTTATCGGGCCTAGCGGGGGCCTACGAGCAGTACTTC.

V gene TRBV7-9 combines with J gene TRBJ2-5; 16 bases align to TRBD2. This CDR3 has 19 amino acids. Germline V gives CDR1 SEHNR, CDR2 FQNEAQ (reference sequence). Unmatched junction bases numbered 10, after V lost 3 bases and J lost 3 bases. CDR3 sequence (DNA): TGTGCCAGCAGCTTCCCCGGGACTAGCGGGAGGGGGCTCGAAGAGACCCAGTACTTC. Its translation: CASSFPGTSGRGLEETQYF.

The V call is TRBV5-1, the J call TRBJ1-1; a possible D gene is TRBD1 (5 bases). Germline CDR1 reads SGHRS; CDR2 reads YFSETQ. The CDR3 length is 11 residues. Between the trimmed V and J ends, which lost 6 bases and 7 bases, there was a span of 10 bases. CDR3 sequence: CASISGDEAFF. The CDR3 coding sequence is TGCGCCAGCATTTCGGGGGATGAAGCTTTCTTT.

This clone came up a few times. The chain is built from TRBV6-4 and TRBJ1-1; 7 bases agree with TRBD1. CDR3 length: 15 amino acids. Germline CDR1 is MRHNA and CDR2 is SNTAGT. V lost 6 bases and J lost 1; bases outside the gene matches: 8. The CDR3 nucleotides read TGTGCCAGCAGGAGACAGGGTGCTGGGAACACTGAAGCTTTCTTT. It yields the protein CASRRQGAGNTEAFF.

By proportion, this clone is medium-sized. The same CDR3 is also encoded by other DNA sequences in this sample. V and J are TRBV19 and TRBJ1-1; D not resolved. This CDR3 has 14 residues. Germline V gives CDR1 LNHDA, CDR2 SQIVND (reference sequence). V was shortened by 0 bases and J by 1 base, with 6 bases between the two germline ends. The CDR3 spells CASSIDTRNTEAFF. CDR3 DNA sequence: TGTGCCAGTAGTATAGACACAAGGAACACTGAAGCTTTCTTT.

The sample holds one count of this clone. The chain is built from TRBV7-3 and TRBJ2-7; perhaps TRBD2 as D (6 bases). V dropped 5 bases and J dropped 5 bases, with 22 bases sitting between them. The CDR3 runs 16 residues. Germline assignment: CDR1 SGHTA and CDR2 FQGTGA. The CDR3 nucleotides are TGTGCCAGCAGCCCAATGGGGACTGGGGGATTGGACGAGCAGTACTTC. This sequence encodes CASSPMGTGGLDEQYF.

The chain is built from TRBV10-2 and TRBJ1-1; D gene ambiguous. V was trimmed by 11 bases and J by 3 bases, leaving 10 bases between them. The CDR3 length is 11 residues. The germline V gene has CDR1 WSHSY and CDR2 SAAADI. CDR3 amino acids: CASTGDTEAFF. CDR3 sequence (DNA): TGCGCCTCGACTGGAGACACTGAAGCTTTCTTT.

J is TRBJ2-5 and V is TRBV5-1; 9 positions agree with TRBD2. V lost 0 bases and J lost 4; bases outside the gene matches: 7. The CDR3 has 16 residues. Germline V gives CDR1 SGHRS, CDR2 YFSETQ. CDR3 in amino acids: CASSLDGGGARETQYF. In DNA, the CDR3 is TGCGCCAGCAGCTTGGACGGCGGGGGGGCCCGAGAGACCCAGTACTTC. Variable domain in full (rest from reference TRBV5-1 and TRBJ2-5): KAGVTQTPRYLIKTRGQQVTLSCSPISGHRSVSWYQQTPGQGLQFLFEYFSETQRNKGNFPGRFSGRQFSNSRSEMNVSTLELGDSALYLCASSLDGGGARETQYFGPGTRLLVL.

This chain joins TRBV28 and TRBJ2-1, with TRBD2 matching 13 bases. Germline V gives CDR1 MDHEN, CDR2 SYDVKM. There are 15 residues in the CDR3. J was trimmed by 6 bases and V by 3 bases; bases with no gene match: 2. CDR3 nucleotide sequence: TGTGCCAGCAGTTTCACTAGCGGGAGGGTCAATGAGCAGTTCTTC. Its translation: CASSFTSGRVNEQFF.

The chain uses TRBV15 and TRBJ2-2, with 11 bases identical to TRBD1. The germline CDR1 and CDR2 sequences are LNHNV and YYDKDF (reference sequence). This CDR3 contains 17 residues. Trimming took 4 bases from V and 8 from J; bases not matched to a gene: 12. CDR3 residues: CATSNLGQGALVGELFF. For the CDR3, the DNA is TGTGCCACCAGCAACCTAGGACAGGGGGCATTAGTTGGGGAGCTGTTTTTT.

The chain couples TRBV4-1 to TRBJ2-2; 8 positions agree with TRBD2. Germline V lookup: CDR1 MGHRA, CDR2 YSYEKL. The CDR3 extends over 16 amino acids. The J segment lost 5 bases and the V segment lost 0 bases, leaving 5 bases of the junction unmatched. Written as DNA, the CDR3 is TGCGCCAGCAGCCAAGATCAACCGGGAGGGACCGGGGAGCTGTTTTTT. It encodes CASSQDQPGGTGELFF.

The genes are TRBV6-4 and TRBJ2-2; 7 bases agree with TRBD1. The CDR3 sequence is 14 residues long. Trimming at V came to 5 bases and at J to 5 bases, leaving 5 bases not matched to a gene. Germline V gives CDR1 MRHNA, CDR2 SNTAGT. The CDR3 region is CASSSTGFTGELFF. The CDR3 DNA sequence: TGTGCCAGCAGTTCGACAGGGTTTACCGGGGAGCTGTTTTTT.